Here is one TCR beta chain with its context. Its specificity is unknown. Each TCR cDNA library carried sample-specific barcodes on both ends. Each CDR3 protein gets one entry after TCRdb re-called the 5' RACE reads with MiXCR. The sample consists of approximately 1,200 distinct CDR3 sequences, approximately 84% of them appearing once. The CDR3 contains 15 residues. CDR1 is MDHEN, CDR2 SYDVKM, per germline. V dropped 2 bases and J dropped 11 bases, with 21 bases sitting between them. The sample belongs to a study of identical twins' blood T cells. Whole-study results and caveats: Even for out-of-frame TCRbeta, twins reportedly shared V gene usage much more than unrelated donors.

V usage is TRBV28 and J usage is TRBJ1-1; TRBD1 is a possible D gene (5 bases). The clonotype was recovered from a woman aged 18 to 55 in good health. Sequenced: PBMCs. Here the CDR3 reads CASSLEGRATVGAFF. CDR3 bases: TGTGCCAGCAGTTTAGAGGGGCGGGCCACGGTTGGGGCTTTCTTT.